The 11 T cell receptor beta chains below were found in one sample sequenced in a study of blood T cell repertoires in COVID-19. The protocol was immunoSEQ multiplex PCR, while the TCRdb copy is restricted to in-frame clones and leaves out a portion. This table has around 440,000 clones, 70% to 90% appearing once. The specimen was peripheral blood. Receptors originate from a woman aged 45-59 years with COVID-19, enrolled during active disease.

This sequence joins TRBV3-1 (or the pseudogene TRBV3-2) and TRBJ1-1; 7 nucleotides line up with TRBD1. The V gene end was trimmed by 3 bases and the J gene end by 4 bases; junction bases not matched to a gene: 5. The CDR3 extends over 14 amino acids. Germline loops: CDR1 LGHDT, CDR2 YNNKEL (reference sequence). CDR3 sequence (DNA): TGTGCCAGCAGCCACGCTCGGGACAGCACTGAAGCTTTCTTT. Its translation: CASSHARDSTEAFF.

On this clone: Other DNA sequences in the sample encode the same CDR3. The CDR3 DNA sequence: TGTGCCAGCAGCCCCGGGGGGGTAAGCAATCAGCCCCAGCATTTT. This gives the protein CASSPGGVSNQPQHF. This chain links TRBV9 with TRBJ1-5, with D perhaps TRBD1 (5 bases). The germline V gene has CDR1 SGDLS and CDR2 YYNGEE. The CDR3 length is 15 residues. Trimming stripped 4 bases from V and 1 base from J, with 12 bases between.

The rearrangement uses TRBV4-2 and TRBJ2-5, with 13 positions matching TRBD2. The CDR3 sequence is 16 residues long. V lost 0 bases to trimming and J lost 6 bases; unmatched junction nucleotides: 4. Germline values: CDR1 LGHNA, CDR2 YNFKEQ. CDR3 sequence reads: CASSQEPGLAGQTQYF. The CDR3 DNA is TGTGCCAGCAGCCAAGAACCGGGACTAGCGGGACAGACCCAGTACTTC.

The V gene is TRBV9, the J gene TRBJ2-7; D is ambiguous. CDR3 length: 14 residues. Germline CDR1 SGDLS, CDR2 YYNGEE. Trimming took 1 base from V and 3 from J, leaving 11 bases between them. The CDR3 bases are TGTGCCAGCAGCGTAAAGATTGGCAACTACGAGCAGTACTTC. Protein product: CASSVKIGNYEQYF.

The V and J genes are TRBV6-5 and TRBJ1-1; D is ambiguous. The CDR3 consists of 12 residues. The V and J ends lost 8 bases and 0 bases respectively, with 7 bases between them. Germline V gene sequence: CDR1 MNHEY, CDR2 SVGAGI. Here the CDR3 DNA reads TGTGCCAGCCACGGGGTGAACACTGAAGCTTTCTTT. It codes for CASHGVNTEAFF.

The CDR3 DNA sequence: TGTGCCAGCAGCACCGGGATTACAACTAATGAAAAACTGTTTTTT. Translating it yields CASSTGITTNEKLFF. The rearrangement links TRBV6-5 to TRBJ1-4; D uncertain. Trimming pared 6 bases from V and 0 bases from J, leaving 11 bases between. CDR1 is MNHEY, CDR2 SVGAGI, per germline. The CDR3 is 15 residues long.

The rearrangement links TRBV28 to TRBJ1-2; 7 bases map to TRBD1. CDR3 length: 15 amino acids. The V and J ends lost 1 base and 8 bases, in that order; junction bases with no gene match: 10. Germline V lookup: CDR1 MDHEN, CDR2 SYDVKM. This CDR3 is CASSLYPTGSEGYTF. DNA for the CDR3: TGTGCCAGCAGTTTATACCCGACAGGGTCGGAGGGCTACACCTTC.

Only a few counts were recorded for this clone. The chain has TRBV5-1 and TRBJ1-2, with TRBD1 matching 9 bases. The germline V gene encodes CDR1 SGHRS and CDR2 YFSETQ. The J segment lost 5 bases and the V segment lost 2 bases, leaving 7 bases of the junction unmatched. The CDR3 length is 15 residues. In DNA, the CDR3 is TGCGCCAGCAGCTTTGAGTCCGGGACAGGGTATGGCTACACCTTC. Translating gives CASSFESGTGYGYTF.

The rearrangement links TRBV7-3 to TRBJ2-3; 8 nucleotides line up with TRBD2. Germline values: CDR1 SGHTA, CDR2 FQGTGA. V lost 2 bases and J lost 4; bases outside the gene matches: 5. The CDR3 runs to 15 residues. The CDR3 bases are TGTGCCAGCAGCTTACGGGGGGGCGGCGCAGATACGCAGTATTTT. Translation gives CASSLRGGGADTQYF.

The chain combines TRBV28 with TRBJ1-6; a weak D match, TRBD1 (5 bases). Per germline, CDR1 MDHEN and CDR2 SYDVKM. CDR3 length: 16 amino acids. The V end lost 3 bases, the J end lost 9 bases, and 18 bases lay between the germline ends. Here the CDR3 reads CASSLSREFRASPLHF. The CDR3 nucleotides read TGTGCCAGCAGTTTGTCCAGGGAATTTAGGGCTTCACCCCTCCACTTT.

The chain is built from TRBV5-1 and TRBJ1-2; TRBD1 agrees at 8 bases. J lost 7 bases, V lost 4 bases, and 12 bases had no gene match. The CDR3 sequence is 15 residues long. Germline V gene data show CDR1 as SGHRS and CDR2 as YFSETQ. The CDR3 is CASSPDRGLGFGYTF. As DNA, the CDR3 is TGCGCCAGCAGCCCTGACAGGGGTTTAGGGTTTGGCTACACCTTC.